This TCR beta chain was captured by sequencing in a study of T cells after yellow fever vaccination. Study-level information: Each low-cell-number fraction was prepared by means of SMART-Seq v4 Ultra Low Input.

In TCRdb, the 5' RACE reads were re-called with MiXCR into one record per CDR3 protein. The sample consists of 150,000 to 200,000 distinct CDR3 sequences, around 8.5% of them appearing once. Germline assignment: CDR1 MNHEY and CDR2 SVGAGI. The V gene lost 7 bases and the J gene lost 0 bases, with 25 bases spanning the gap. CDR3 length: 18 amino acids. This clonotype was recorded many times. Its antigen is unidentified. Findings and limits, study-wide: Reappearance after the booster was observed for most primary-vaccination clones (around 96% CD4, just over 85% CD8). Repertoires obtained by FACS sorting could include abundant clonotypes that entered as contaminants from the bulk population.

V and J are TRBV6-5 and TRBJ2-7; the D gene is possibly TRBD1 (6 bases). The sequence came from a man in his late teens or twenties who received the YFV17D yellow fever vaccine. The material was CD8+ T cells sorted from PBMCs, obtained 45 days after the yellow fever booster vaccination. In DNA, the CDR3 is TGTGCCAGCACCAACCTAATCGACAGGACAGCAAACTCCTACGAGCAGTACTTC. It codes for CASTNLIDRTANSYEQYF.